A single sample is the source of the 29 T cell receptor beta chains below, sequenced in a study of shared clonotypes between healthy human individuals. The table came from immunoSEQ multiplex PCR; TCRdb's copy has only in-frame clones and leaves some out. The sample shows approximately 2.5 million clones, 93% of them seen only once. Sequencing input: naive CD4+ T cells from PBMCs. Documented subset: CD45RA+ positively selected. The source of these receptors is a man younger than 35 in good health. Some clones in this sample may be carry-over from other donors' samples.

DNA for the CDR3: TGCGCCAGCAAACCGCTTGGCCCGCCAGGCTACGAGCAGTACTTC. Its translation is CASKPLGPPGYEQYF. The chain joins TRBV10-2 to TRBJ2-7; D ambiguous. V was trimmed by 7 bases and J by 3 bases, leaving 19 bases between them. Germline lookup yields CDR1 WSHSY and CDR2 SAAADI. CDR3 length: 15 amino acids.

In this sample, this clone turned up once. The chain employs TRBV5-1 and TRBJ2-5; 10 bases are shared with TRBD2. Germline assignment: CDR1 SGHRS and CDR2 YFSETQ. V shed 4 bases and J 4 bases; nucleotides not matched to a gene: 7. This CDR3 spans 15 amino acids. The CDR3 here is CASSDQREGGETQYF. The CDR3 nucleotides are TGCGCCAGCAGCGACCAGCGGGAGGGGGGAGAGACCCAGTACTTC.

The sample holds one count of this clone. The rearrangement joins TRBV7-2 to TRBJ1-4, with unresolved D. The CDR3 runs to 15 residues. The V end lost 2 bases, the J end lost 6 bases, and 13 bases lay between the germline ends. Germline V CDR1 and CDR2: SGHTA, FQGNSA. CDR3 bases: TGTGCCAGCAGCTTATCCGGGAATAAGGATGAAAAACTGTTTTTT. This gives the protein CASSLSGNKDEKLFF.

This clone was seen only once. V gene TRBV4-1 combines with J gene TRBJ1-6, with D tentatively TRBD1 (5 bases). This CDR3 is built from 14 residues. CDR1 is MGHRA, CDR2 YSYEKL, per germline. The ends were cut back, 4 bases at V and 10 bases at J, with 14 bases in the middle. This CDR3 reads CASSPGTPGSPLHF. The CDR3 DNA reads TGCGCCAGCAGCCCCGGGACCCCAGGGTCACCCCTCCACTTT.

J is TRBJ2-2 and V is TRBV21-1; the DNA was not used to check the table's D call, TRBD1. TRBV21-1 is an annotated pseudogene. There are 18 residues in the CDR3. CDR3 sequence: CASSKVNYRGPDTGELFF. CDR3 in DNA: TGTGCCAGCAGCAAAGTCAATTACAGGGGCCCGGACACCGGGGAGCTGTTTTTT.

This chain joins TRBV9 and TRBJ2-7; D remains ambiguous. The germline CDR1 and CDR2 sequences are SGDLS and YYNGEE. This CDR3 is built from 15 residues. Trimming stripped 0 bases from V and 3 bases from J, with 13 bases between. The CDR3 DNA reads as TGTGCCAGCAGCGTAGGCCAGACTTCAAACTACGAGCAGTACTTC. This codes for CASSVGQTSNYEQYF.

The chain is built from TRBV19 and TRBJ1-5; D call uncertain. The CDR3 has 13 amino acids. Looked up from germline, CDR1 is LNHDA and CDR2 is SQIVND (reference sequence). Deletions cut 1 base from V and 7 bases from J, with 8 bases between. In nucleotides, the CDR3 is TGTGCCAGTAGTATAGGAGTGTCGCAGCCCCAGCATTTT. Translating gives CASSIGVSQPQHF. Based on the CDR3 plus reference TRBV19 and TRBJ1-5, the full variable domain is DGGITQSPKYLFRKEGQNVTLSCEQNLNHDAMYWYRQDPGQGLRLIYYSQIVNDFQKGDIAEGYSVSREKKESFPLTVTSAQKNPTAFYLCASSIGVSQPQHFGDGTRLSIL.

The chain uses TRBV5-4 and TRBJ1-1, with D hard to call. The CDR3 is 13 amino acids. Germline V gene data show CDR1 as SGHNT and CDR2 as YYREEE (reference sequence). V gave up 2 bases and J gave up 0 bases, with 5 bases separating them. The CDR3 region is CASSFLVNTEAFF. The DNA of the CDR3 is TGTGCCAGCAGCTTTCTAGTGAACACTGAAGCTTTCTTT.

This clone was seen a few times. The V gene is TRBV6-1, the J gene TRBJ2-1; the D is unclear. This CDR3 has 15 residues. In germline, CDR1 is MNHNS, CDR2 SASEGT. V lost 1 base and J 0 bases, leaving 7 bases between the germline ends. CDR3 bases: TGTGCCAGCAGTGAAGGGCAAAGCTCCTACAATGAGCAGTTCTTC. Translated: CASSEGQSSYNEQFF.

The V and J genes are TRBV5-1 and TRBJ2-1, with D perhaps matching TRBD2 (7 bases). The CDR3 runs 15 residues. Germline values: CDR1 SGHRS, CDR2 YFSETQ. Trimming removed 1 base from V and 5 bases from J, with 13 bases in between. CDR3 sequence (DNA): TGCGCCAGCAGCTTGCTTCAGGGGAGGGACAATGAGCAGTTCTTC. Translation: CASSLLQGRDNEQFF.

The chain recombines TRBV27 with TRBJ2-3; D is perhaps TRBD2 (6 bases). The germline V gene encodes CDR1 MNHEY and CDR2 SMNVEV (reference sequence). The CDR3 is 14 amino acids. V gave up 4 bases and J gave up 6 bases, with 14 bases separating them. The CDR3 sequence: CASSWAGSRDTQYF. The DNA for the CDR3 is TGTGCCAGCAGTTGGGCGGGGAGTCGGGATACGCAGTATTTT.

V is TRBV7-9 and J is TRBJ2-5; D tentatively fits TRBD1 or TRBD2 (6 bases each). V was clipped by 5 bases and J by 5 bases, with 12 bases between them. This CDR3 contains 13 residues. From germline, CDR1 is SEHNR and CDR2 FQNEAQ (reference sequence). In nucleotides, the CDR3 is TGTGCCAGCAGCCGGACGGGGGCCGAGACCCAGTACTTC. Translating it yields CASSRTGAETQYF.

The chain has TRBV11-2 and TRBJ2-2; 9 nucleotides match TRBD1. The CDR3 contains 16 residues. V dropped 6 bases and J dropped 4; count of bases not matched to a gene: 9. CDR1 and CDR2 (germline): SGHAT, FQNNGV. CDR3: CASRSTGGAGTGELFF. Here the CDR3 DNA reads TGTGCCAGCAGATCAACAGGGGGCGCCGGCACCGGGGAGCTGTTTTTT.

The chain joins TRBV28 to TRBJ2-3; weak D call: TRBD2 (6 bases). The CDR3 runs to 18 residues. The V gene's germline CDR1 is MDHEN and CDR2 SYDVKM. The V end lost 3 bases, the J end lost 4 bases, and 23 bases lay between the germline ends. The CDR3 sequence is CASSFPAGRAGRADTQYF. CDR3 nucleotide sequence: TGTGCCAGCAGTTTCCCAGCGGGCCGGGCCGGCCGGGCAGATACGCAGTATTTT. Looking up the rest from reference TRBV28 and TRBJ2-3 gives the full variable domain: DVKVTQSSRYLVKRTGEKVFLECVQDMDHENMFWYRQDPGLGLRLIYFSYDVKMKEKGDIPEGYSVSREKKERFSLILESASTNQTSMYLCASSFPAGRAGRADTQYFGPGTRLTVL.

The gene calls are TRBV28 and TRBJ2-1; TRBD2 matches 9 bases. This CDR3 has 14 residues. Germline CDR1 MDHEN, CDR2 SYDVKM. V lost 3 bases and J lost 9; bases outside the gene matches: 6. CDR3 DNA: TGTGCCAGCAGTTTTCTAGCGGGACGCGCTGAGCAGTTCTTC. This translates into CASSFLAGRAEQFF.

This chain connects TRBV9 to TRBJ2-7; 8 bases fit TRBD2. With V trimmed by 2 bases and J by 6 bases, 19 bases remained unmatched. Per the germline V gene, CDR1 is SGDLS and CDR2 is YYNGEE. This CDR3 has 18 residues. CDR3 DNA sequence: TGTGCCAGCAGCGTGGGGGTTGGGGGAGCGGGAGAGTCGGGCGAGCAGTACTTC. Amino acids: CASSVGVGGAGESGEQYF.

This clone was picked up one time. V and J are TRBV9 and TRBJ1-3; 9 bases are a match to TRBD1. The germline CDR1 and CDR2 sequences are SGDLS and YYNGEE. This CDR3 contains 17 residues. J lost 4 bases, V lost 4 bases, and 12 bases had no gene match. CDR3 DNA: TGTGCCAGCAGCACAAGTCCCGGGACAGGGCCCGGAAACACCATATATTTT. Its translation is CASSTSPGTGPGNTIYF.

This CDR3 reads CASRKRDSYTEAFF. The CDR3 DNA reads as TGTGCCAGCAGAAAAAGGGACTCCTACACTGAAGCTTTCTTT. The gene calls are TRBV6-6 and TRBJ1-1; D is perhaps TRBD1 (5 bases). This CDR3 is 14 amino acids long. Germline lookup yields CDR1 MNHNY and CDR2 SVGAGI (reference sequence). The V end was cut by 6 bases, the J end by 3 bases, with 14 bases between.

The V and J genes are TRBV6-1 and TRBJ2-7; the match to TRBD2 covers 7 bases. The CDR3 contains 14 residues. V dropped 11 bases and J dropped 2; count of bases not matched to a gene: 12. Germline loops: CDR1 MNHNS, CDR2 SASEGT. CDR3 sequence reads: CASQRGPQTYEQYF. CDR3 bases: TGTGCCTCCCAGCGGGGTCCTCAAACCTACGAGCAGTACTTC.

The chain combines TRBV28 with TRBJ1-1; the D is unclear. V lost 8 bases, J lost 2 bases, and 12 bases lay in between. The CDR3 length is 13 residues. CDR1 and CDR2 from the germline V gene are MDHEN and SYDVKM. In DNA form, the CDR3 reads TGTGCCAGCGCGATCCGGGAAAACACTGAAGCTTTCTTT. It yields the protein CASAIRENTEAFF. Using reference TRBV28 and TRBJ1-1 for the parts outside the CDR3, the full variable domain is DVKVTQSSRYLVKRTGEKVFLECVQDMDHENMFWYRQDPGLGLRLIYFSYDVKMKEKGDIPEGYSVSREKKERFSLILESASTNQTSMYLCASAIRENTEAFFGQGTRLTVV.

CDR3 DNA: TGTGCCAGCAGTGATCTAGCGGGAGTGCTAGGGAATGAGCAGTTCTTC. Translation: CASSDLAGVLGNEQFF. J is TRBJ2-1 and V is TRBV2; 10 bases fit TRBD2. This CDR3 has 16 residues. Trimming cost V 3 bases and J 7 bases; bases outside gene matches: 9. The V gene's germline CDR1 is SNHLY and CDR2 FYNNEI.

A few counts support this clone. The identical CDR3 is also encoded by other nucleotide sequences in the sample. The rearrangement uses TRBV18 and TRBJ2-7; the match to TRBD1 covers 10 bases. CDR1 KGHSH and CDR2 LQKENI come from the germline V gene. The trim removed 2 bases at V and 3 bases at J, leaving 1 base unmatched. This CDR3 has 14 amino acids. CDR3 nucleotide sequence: TGTGCCAGCTCACCAGGGACAGGGGTCTACGAGCAGTACTTC. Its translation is CASSPGTGVYEQYF.

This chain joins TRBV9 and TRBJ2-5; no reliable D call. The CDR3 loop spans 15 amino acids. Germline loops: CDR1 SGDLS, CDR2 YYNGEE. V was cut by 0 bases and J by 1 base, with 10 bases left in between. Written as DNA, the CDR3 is TGTGCCAGCAGCGTAGACCGCCTGGGCCAAGAGACCCAGTACTTC. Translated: CASSVDRLGQETQYF.

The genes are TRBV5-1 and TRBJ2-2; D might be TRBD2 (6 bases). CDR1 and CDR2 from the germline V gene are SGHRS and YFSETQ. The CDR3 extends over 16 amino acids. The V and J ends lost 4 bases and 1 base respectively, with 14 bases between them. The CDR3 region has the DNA TGCGCCAGCAGCACGCTAGCGCCTCGGAACACCGGGGAGCTGTTTTTT. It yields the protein CASSTLAPRNTGELFF.

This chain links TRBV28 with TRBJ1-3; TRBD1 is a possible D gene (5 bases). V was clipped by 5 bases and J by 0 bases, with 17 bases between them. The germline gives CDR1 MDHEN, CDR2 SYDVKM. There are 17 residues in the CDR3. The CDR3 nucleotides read TGTGCCAGCAGTGGTACATACGCAGGGATCTCTGGAAACACCATATATTTT. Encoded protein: CASSGTYAGISGNTIYF.

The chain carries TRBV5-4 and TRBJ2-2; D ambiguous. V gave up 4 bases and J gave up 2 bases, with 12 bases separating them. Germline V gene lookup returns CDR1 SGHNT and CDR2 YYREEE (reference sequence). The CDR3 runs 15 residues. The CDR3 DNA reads TGTGCCAGCAGCGCCGACCTCGCAAACACCGGGGAGCTGTTTTTT. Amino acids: CASSADLANTGELFF.

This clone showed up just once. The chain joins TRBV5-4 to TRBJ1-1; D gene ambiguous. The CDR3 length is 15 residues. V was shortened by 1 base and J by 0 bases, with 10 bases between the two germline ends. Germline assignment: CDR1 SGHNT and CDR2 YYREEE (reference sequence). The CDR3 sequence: CASSLSLGMNTEAFF. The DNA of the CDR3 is TGTGCCAGCAGCTTGTCTTTGGGGATGAACACTGAAGCTTTCTTT.

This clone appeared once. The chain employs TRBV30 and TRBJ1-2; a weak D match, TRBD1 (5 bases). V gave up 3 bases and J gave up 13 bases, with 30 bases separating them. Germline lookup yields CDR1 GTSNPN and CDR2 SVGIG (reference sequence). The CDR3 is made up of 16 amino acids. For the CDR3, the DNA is TGTGCCTGGAGGCTAACCGGGACCGCGGGTGCCGTGGGGTCCACCTTC. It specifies CAWRLTGTAGAVGSTF.

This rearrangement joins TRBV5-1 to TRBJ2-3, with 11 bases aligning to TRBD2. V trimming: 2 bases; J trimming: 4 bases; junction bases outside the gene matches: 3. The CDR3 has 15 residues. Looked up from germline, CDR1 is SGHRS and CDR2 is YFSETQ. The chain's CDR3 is CASSFSGRAPDTQYF. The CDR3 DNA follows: TGCGCCAGCAGCTTTAGCGGGAGGGCCCCAGATACGCAGTATTTT.